The rows below give T cell receptor beta chains drawn from one sample of a study of CD8 T cells in Susac syndrome. TCRdb passed the immunoSEQ multiplex PCR reads through MiXCR, listing each CDR3 protein once. The sample carries more than 150,000 distinct CDR3 sequences, around 94% recorded once. The sample comprised CD4+ T cells from PBMCs. The source is a human donor in good health. The CDR3 runs from the conserved cysteine through the conserved F or W. A D gene is named only where the DNA matches it firmly. The size entry is marked missing in some rows and otherwise reads once, few, many or a size class.

V,D,J,size,DNA,CDR3
TRBV7-2,NA,TRBJ2-4,NA,TGTGCCAGCAGCCCGAAATCTGGCAAAAACATTCAGTACTTC,CASSPKSGKNIQYF
TRBV5-4,TRBD2,TRBJ2-3,NA,TGTGCCAGCAGCTTGGGGCGGGGGTCAGATACGCAGTATTTT,CASSLGRGSDTQYF
TRBV6-1,NA,TRBJ1-5,NA,TGTGCCAGCAGCTCTTTACAGGGACGGGGCAATCAGCCCCAGCATTTT,CASSSLQGRGNQPQHF
TRBV27,TRBD1,TRBJ2-7,NA,TGTGCCAGCAGTTTATCGGGGACAGGGTTGAGGGACGAGCAGTACTTC,CASSLSGTGLRDEQYF
TRBV29-1,NA,TRBJ2-3,NA,TGCAGCGTTGCTGGAGGGGGCGGAACAGATACGCAGTATTTT,CSVAGGGGTDTQYF
TRBV3-1,NA,TRBJ1-1,NA,TGTGCCAGCAGCCAAGGAGTATCCACAGACACTGAAGCTTTCTTT,CASSQGVSTDTEAFF
TRBV29-1,NA,TRBJ1-1,NA,TGCAGCGTTGTTTGGCAGGGGATTGGGCTCCCTGAAGCTTTCTTT,CSVVWQGIGLPEAFF
TRBV29-1,NA,TRBJ2-5,NA,TGCAGCCCTCGCCAGACCCAGTACTTC,CSPRQTQYF
TRBV4-3,NA,TRBJ2-7,NA,TGCGCCAGCAGCCAAGAAAGGTACTACGAGCAGTACTTC,CASSQERYYEQYF
TRBV4-2,NA,TRBJ1-1,NA,TGTGCCAGCAGCCAAGACAGGGTGGCGGCTGAAGCTTTCTTT,CASSQDRVAAEAFF
TRBV29-1,TRBD2,TRBJ2-7,NA,TGCAGCGTTGATGGGAGAGCGGGGGGGCGCGACGAGCAGTACTTC,CSVDGRAGGRDEQYF
TRBV4-3,NA,TRBJ1-2,once,TGCGCCAGCAGCCAAGTAGGTCAGCCAAAACGTGGTCACACCTTC,CASSQVGQPKRGHTF
TRBV20-1,NA,TRBJ2-6,NA,TGCAGTGCTCCCCTGGCAAGGGTCTCTGGGGCCAACGTCCTGACTTTC,CSAPLARVSGANVLTF
TRBV28,NA,TRBJ1-2,NA,TGTGCCAGCAGCAAACCAGGGATATATGGCTACACCTTC,CASSKPGIYGYTF
TRBV20-1,NA,TRBJ2-7,few,TGCAGTGCTAGGGGGGTCGGATCCTACGAGCAGTACTTC,CSARGVGSYEQYF
TRBV7-9,NA,TRBJ2-5,NA,TGTGCCAGCAGCCCGAGAAGTTCCGAGACCCAGTACTTC,CASSPRSSETQYF